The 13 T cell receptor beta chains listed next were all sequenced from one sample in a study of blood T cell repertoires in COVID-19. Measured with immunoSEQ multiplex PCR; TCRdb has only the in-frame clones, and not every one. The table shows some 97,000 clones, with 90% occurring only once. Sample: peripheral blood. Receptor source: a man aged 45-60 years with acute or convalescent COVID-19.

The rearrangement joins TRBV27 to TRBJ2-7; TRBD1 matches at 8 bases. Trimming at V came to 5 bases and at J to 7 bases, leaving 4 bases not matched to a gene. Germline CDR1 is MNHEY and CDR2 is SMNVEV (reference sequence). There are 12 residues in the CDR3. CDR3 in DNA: TGTGCCAGCAGTAAGGACAGGGTGGAGCAGTACTTC. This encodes CASSKDRVEQYF.

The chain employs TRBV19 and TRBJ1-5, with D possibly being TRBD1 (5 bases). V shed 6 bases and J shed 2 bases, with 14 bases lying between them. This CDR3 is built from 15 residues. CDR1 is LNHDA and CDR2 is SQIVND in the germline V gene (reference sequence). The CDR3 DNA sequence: TGTGCCAGTAGGGCTCTGGGGCCCGGCAATCAGCCCCAGCATTTT. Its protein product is CASRALGPGNQPQHF.

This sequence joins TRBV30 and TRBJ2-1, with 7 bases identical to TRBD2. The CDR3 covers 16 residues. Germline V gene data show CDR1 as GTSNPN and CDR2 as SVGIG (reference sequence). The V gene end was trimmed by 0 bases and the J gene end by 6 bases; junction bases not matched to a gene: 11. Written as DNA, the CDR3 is TGTGCCTGGAGTGTATCGTCAGTACTAGCGCCCAATGAGCAGTTCTTC. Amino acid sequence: CAWSVSSVLAPNEQFF. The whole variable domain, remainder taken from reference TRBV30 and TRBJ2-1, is SQTIHQWPATLVQPVGSPLSLECTVEGTSNPNLYWYRQAAGRGLQLLFYSVGIGQISSEVPQNLSASRPQDRQFILSSKKLLLSDSGFYLCAWSVSSVLAPNEQFFGPGTRLTVL.

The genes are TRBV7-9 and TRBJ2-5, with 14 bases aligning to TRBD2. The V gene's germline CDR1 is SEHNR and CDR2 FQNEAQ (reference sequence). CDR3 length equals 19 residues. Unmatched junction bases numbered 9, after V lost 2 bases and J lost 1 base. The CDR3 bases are TGTGCCAGCAGCTTACCCCGACTAGCGGGAGGGCCAAGCCAAGAGACCCAGTACTTC. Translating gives CASSLPRLAGGPSQETQYF. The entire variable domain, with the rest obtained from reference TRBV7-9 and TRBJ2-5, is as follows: DTGVSQNPRHKITKRGQNVTFRCDPISEHNRLYWYRQTLGQGPEFLTYFQNEAQLEKSRLLSDRFSAERPKGSFSTLEIQRTEQGDSAMYLCASSLPRLAGGPSQETQYFGPGTRLLVL.

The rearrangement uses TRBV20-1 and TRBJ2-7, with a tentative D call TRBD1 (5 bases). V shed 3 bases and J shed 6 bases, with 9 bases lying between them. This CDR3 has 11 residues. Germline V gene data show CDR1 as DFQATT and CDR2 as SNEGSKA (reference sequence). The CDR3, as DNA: TGCAGTGCTAGTGGTAGGGGCGAGCAGTACTTC. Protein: CSASGRGEQYF.

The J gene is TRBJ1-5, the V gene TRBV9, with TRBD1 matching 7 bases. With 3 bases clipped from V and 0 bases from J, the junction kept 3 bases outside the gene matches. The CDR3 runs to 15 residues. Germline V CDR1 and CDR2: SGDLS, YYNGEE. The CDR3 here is CASSATGVSNQPQHF. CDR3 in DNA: TGTGCCAGCAGCGCAACAGGGGTTAGCAATCAGCCCCAGCATTTT.

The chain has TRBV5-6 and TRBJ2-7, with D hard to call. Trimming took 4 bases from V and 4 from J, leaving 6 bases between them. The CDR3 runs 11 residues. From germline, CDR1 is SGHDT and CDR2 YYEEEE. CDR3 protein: CASSVAYEQYF. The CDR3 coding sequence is TGTGCCAGCAGCGTGGCTTACGAGCAGTACTTC.

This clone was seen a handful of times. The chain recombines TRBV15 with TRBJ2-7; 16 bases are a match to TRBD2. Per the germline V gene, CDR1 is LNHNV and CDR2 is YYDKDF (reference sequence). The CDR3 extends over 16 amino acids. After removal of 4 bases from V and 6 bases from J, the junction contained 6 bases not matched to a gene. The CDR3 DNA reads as TGTGCCACCAGCACCGGGACTAGCGGGAGGGCCCGCGAGCAGTACTTC. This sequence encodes CATSTGTSGRAREQYF.

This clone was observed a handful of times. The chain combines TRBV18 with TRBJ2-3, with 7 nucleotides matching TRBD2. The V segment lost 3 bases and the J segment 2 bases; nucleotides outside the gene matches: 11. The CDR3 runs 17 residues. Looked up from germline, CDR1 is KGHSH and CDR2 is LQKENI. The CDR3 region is CASSPPGGRRVTDTQYF. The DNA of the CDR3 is TGTGCCAGCTCACCGCCGGGGGGAAGGCGTGTCACAGATACGCAGTATTTT. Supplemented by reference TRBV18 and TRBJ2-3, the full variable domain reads NAGVMQNPRHLVRRRGQEARLRCSPMKGHSHVYWYRQLPEEGLKFMVYLQKENIIDESGMPKERFSAEFPKEGPSILRIQQVVRGDSAAYFCASSPPGGRRVTDTQYFGPGTRLTVL.

DNA for the CDR3: TGTGCCACCAGTGACCCCGGGACTAGCGGGAACACAGATACGCAGTATTTT. Its translation: CATSDPGTSGNTDTQYF. V usage is TRBV24-1 and J usage is TRBJ2-3, with 13 bases aligning to TRBD2. Germline CDR1 reads KGHDR; CDR2 reads SFDVKD. Unmatched junction bases numbered 5, after V lost 4 bases and J lost 2 bases. This CDR3 comprises 17 residues.

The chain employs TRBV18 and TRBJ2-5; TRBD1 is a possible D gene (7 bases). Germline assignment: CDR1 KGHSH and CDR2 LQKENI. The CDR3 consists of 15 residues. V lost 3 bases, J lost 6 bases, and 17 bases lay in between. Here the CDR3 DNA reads TGTGCCAGCTCACCCTCCCTGACAGGGAGGCAGACCCAGTACTTC. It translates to CASSPSLTGRQTQYF.

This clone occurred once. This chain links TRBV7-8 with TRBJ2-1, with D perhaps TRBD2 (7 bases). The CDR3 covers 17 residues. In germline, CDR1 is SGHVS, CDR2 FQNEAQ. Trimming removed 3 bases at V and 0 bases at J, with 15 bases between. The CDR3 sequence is CASSLRGGPISYNEQFF. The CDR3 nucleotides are TGTGCCAGCAGCTTGAGGGGGGGCCCGATCTCCTACAATGAGCAGTTCTTC.

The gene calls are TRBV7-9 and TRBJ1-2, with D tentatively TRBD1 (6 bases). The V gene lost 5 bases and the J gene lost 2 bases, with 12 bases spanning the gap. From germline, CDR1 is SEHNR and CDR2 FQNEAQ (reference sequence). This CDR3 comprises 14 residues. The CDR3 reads CASSRGEGNYGYTF. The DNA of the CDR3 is TGTGCCAGCAGCAGGGGGGAGGGCAACTATGGCTACACCTTC.